The 12 T cell receptor beta chains given below trace back to one sample, sequenced in a study of blood T cell repertoires in COVID-19. The repertoire was sequenced with immunoSEQ multiplex PCR; TCRdb's copy has only in-frame clones and lacks some. The sample records around 100,000 clones, around 85% being singletons. Input material: peripheral blood. Receptor source: a woman in her 70s with active or convalescent COVID-19.

The chain links TRBV2 to TRBJ2-7; 8 positions agree with TRBD1. The CDR3 has 13 residues. In germline, CDR1 is SNHLY, CDR2 FYNNEI. Trimming cost V 8 bases and J 7 bases; bases outside gene matches: 10. CDR3 region: CASVDRVIGEQYF. CDR3 coding DNA: TGTGCCAGCGTGGACAGGGTCATTGGGGAGCAGTACTTC.

This clone was seen a few times. V usage is TRBV30 and J usage is TRBJ2-7; D is perhaps TRBD2 (6 bases). The CDR3 length is 12 residues. V dropped 3 bases and J dropped 5 bases, with 11 bases sitting between them. Germline CDR1 reads GTSNPN; CDR2 reads SVGIG (reference sequence). The CDR3 protein is CAWRPSANEQYF. DNA for the CDR3: TGTGCCTGGAGGCCTAGCGCGAACGAGCAGTACTTC.

This chain joins TRBV28 and TRBJ1-1; D perhaps matches TRBD1 (5 bases). V lost 6 bases to trimming and J lost 1 base, with 9 bases between them. The germline CDR1 and CDR2 sequences are MDHEN and SYDVKM. The CDR3 totals 13 residues. In nucleotides, the CDR3 is TGTGCCAGCAGGGGACTGCAGAACACTGAAGCTTTCTTT. Translated, it gives CASRGLQNTEAFF.

This CDR3 reads CASSQDPPGQGADTQYF. The CDR3 region has the DNA TGTGCCAGCAGCCAAGACCCCCCCGGCCAGGGGGCAGATACGCAGTATTTT. The chain employs TRBV4-2 and TRBJ2-3, with 7 nucleotides matching TRBD1. CDR1 is LGHNA, CDR2 YNFKEQ, per germline. This CDR3 has 17 residues. V trimming: 0 bases; J trimming: 4 bases; junction bases outside the gene matches: 10.

The rearrangement uses TRBV24-1 and TRBJ1-4, with D perhaps matching TRBD1 (6 bases). V lost 3 bases and J 8 bases, leaving 15 bases between the germline ends. The length of the CDR3 is 15 residues. Germline CDR1 and CDR2: KGHDR and SFDVKD. CDR3 region: CATSDARGAGEKLFF. CDR3 sequence (DNA): TGTGCCACCAGTGATGCTCGGGGGGCTGGAGAAAAACTGTTTTTT.

J is TRBJ2-3 and V is TRBV2; perhaps TRBD2 as D (6 bases). Trimming took off 4 bases at V and 1 base at J, with 12 bases between the two ends. CDR1 SNHLY and CDR2 FYNNEI come from the germline V gene. This CDR3 contains 15 residues. CDR3: CASSGGASGTDTQYF. The DNA of the CDR3 is TGTGCCAGCAGTGGAGGTGCTAGCGGCACAGATACGCAGTATTTT.

The chain employs TRBV24-1 and TRBJ1-2; D may be TRBD1 (5 bases). From germline, CDR1 is KGHDR and CDR2 SFDVKD. Trimming pared 2 bases from V and 4 bases from J, leaving 10 bases between. This CDR3 has 14 amino acids. The CDR3 here is CATSDSGRAYGYTF. In DNA form, the CDR3 reads TGTGCCACCAGTGATTCTGGCAGGGCCTATGGCTACACCTTC.

The rearrangement links TRBV3-1 (or the pseudogene TRBV3-2) to TRBJ1-1; D is uncertain. Per the germline V gene, CDR1 is LGHDT and CDR2 is YNNKEL (reference sequence). The CDR3 has 12 amino acids. V dropped 1 base and J dropped 7 bases, with 7 bases sitting between them. The CDR3 is CASSQGRVEAFF. In nucleotides, the CDR3 is TGTGCCAGCAGCCAAGGACGGGTTGAAGCTTTCTTT.

This chain's CDR3 is CASSLARGTREAFF. The DNA of the CDR3 is TGTGCCAGCAGCTTAGCGCGAGGGACAAGAGAAGCTTTCTTT. The J gene is TRBJ1-1, the V gene TRBV7-2; possibly TRBD1 for D (6 bases). CDR1 and CDR2 (germline): SGHTA, FQGNSA. The CDR3 has 14 residues. Trimming shortened V by 0 bases and J by 8 bases, and 13 bases separated the two germline ends. The full variable domain, in which reference TRBV7-2 and TRBJ1-1 provide the parts outside the CDR3, is GAGVSQSPSNKVTEKGKDVELRCDPISGHTALYWYRQSLGQGLEFLIYFQGNSAPDKSGLPSDRFSAERTGGSVSTLTIQRTQQEDSAVYLCASSLARGTREAFFGQGTRLTVV.

The chain has TRBV20-1 and TRBJ2-7; possibly TRBD2 for D (5 bases). Germline V gene sequence: CDR1 DFQATT, CDR2 SNEGSKA (reference sequence). This CDR3 is built from 11 residues. V was pared by 3 bases and J by 4 bases, with 7 bases between. CDR3 sequence (DNA): TGCAGTGCTAGGGGAGTGTACGAGCAGTACTTC. This sequence encodes CSARGVYEQYF.

This chain links TRBV2 with TRBJ2-1; D gene ambiguous. V was clipped by 4 bases and J by 5 bases, with 6 bases between them. The germline V gene has CDR1 SNHLY and CDR2 FYNNEI. The CDR3 has 12 amino acids. DNA for the CDR3: TGTGCCAGCAGTGGGCAAAACAATGAGCAGTTCTTC. This sequence encodes CASSGQNNEQFF.

This chain joins TRBV9 and TRBJ2-3, with TRBD2 as a possible D gene (5 bases). Trimming stripped 2 bases from V and 0 bases from J, with 10 bases between. CDR3 length equals 15 residues. The germline CDR1 and CDR2 sequences are SGDLS and YYNGEE. This CDR3 reads CASSVIAWSTDTQYF. The CDR3 region has the DNA TGTGCCAGCAGCGTTATAGCGTGGAGCACAGATACGCAGTATTTT.